This T cell receptor (beta chain) was observed in a study of Tregs in tolerant kidney transplant recipients. TCRdb keeps only in-frame clones here, not all; method: immunoSEQ multiplex PCR. Among 55,000 to 70,000 clones listed, approximately 83% were seen once. Thawed PBMCs were rested overnight at 37°C with about 220 IU/ml IL-2 before regulatory T cell sorting. Germline V gene lookup returns CDR1 PRHDT and CDR2 FYEKMQ (reference sequence). With V trimmed by 0 bases and J by 9 bases, 6 bases remained unmatched. This CDR3 region has 15 residues. The sample holds one count of this clone. The sample consisted of Tregs from blood, taken before the transplant. The TCR was taken from a human donor who received a combined kidney and bone marrow transplant. The chain couples TRBV13 to TRBJ2-2; 8 bases fit TRBD2. The CDR3 nucleotides read TGTGCCAGCAGCTTAGGCGGGGGGGCCAGGCGGGAGCTGTTTTTT. It translates to CASSLGGGARRELFF.